The clone carrying this T cell receptor beta chain was detected only a few times. MiXCR, applied by TCRdb to the RT-PCR reads, yields one record per CDR3 protein. The sample consists of 900,000 to 1,000,000 distinct CDR3 sequences, about a sixth of them appearing once. The source of the sample is a study of patients and donors after allogeneic stem cell transplantation. Sequencing used blood, either unsorted or a sorted T cell fraction (not recorded which). The sequence came from a human donor who was either an allogeneic HSCT recipient or a stem cell or donor lymphocyte infusion donor (not recorded which). It is not recorded whose cells these are; they may come from a transplant donor.

The CDR3 sequence: CATSDRTQEQYF. Here the CDR3 DNA reads TGTGCCACCAGTGATCGGACTCAGGAGCAGTACTTC. The rearrangement joins TRBV24-1 to TRBJ2-7; a possible D gene is TRBD2 (5 bases). The V and J ends lost 3 bases and 7 bases respectively, with 9 bases between them. Germline V gene lookup returns CDR1 KGHDR and CDR2 SFDVKD. There are 12 residues in the CDR3.